The 5 T cell receptor beta chains reported below all come from one sample, sequenced in a study of shared clonotypes between healthy human individuals. The protocol was immunoSEQ multiplex PCR, while the TCRdb copy is restricted to in-frame clones and leaves out a portion. The table includes some 2 million clones, 95% detected once. The sample comprised naive CD4+ T cells sorted from blood. Specified subset: CD45RA+ positively selected. These TCRs come from a young man in good health.

This chain links TRBV4-1 with TRBJ2-7; D gene uncertain. Germline V CDR1 and CDR2: MGHRA, YSYEKL. The CDR3 is 18 residues long. V lost 1 base and J 2 bases, leaving 21 bases between the germline ends. The CDR3 DNA follows: TGCGCCAGCAGCCAAGCCGGATCCGACCGCGTAAAGACCTACGAGCAGTACTTC. It is translated as CASSQAGSDRVKTYEQYF.

The J gene is TRBJ2-1, the V gene TRBV2; 7 positions match TRBD2. The CDR3 has 16 amino acids. V dropped 3 bases and J dropped 4; count of bases not matched to a gene: 9. Germline V CDR1 and CDR2: SNHLY, FYNNEI. This CDR3 is CASSDGPAGLYNEQFF. CDR3 DNA: TGTGCCAGCAGTGACGGACCAGCGGGGCTTTACAATGAGCAGTTCTTC.

The chain combines TRBV27 with TRBJ2-1; TRBD2 matches 8 bases. CDR1 and CDR2 (germline): MNHEY, SMNVEV (reference sequence). The CDR3 sequence is 15 residues long. V dropped 5 bases and J dropped 7; count of bases not matched to a gene: 10. This CDR3 is CASSTRLALRNEQFF. DNA of the CDR3: TGTGCCAGCAGTACCAGACTAGCGCTAAGGAATGAGCAGTTCTTC.

This clone has just one count. The same CDR3 can be traced to other DNA sequences in this sample. The genes are TRBV5-1 and TRBJ1-1; D is unresolved. The ends were cut back, 0 bases at V and 2 bases at J, with 5 bases in the middle. The CDR3 covers 13 residues. Germline V gene sequence: CDR1 SGHRS, CDR2 YFSETQ. The CDR3: CASSLGGNTEAFF. The CDR3 DNA is TGCGCCAGCAGCTTGGGCGGTAACACTGAAGCTTTCTTT.

The V gene is TRBV30, the J gene TRBJ1-5, with D possibly matching TRBD1 (6 bases). Germline CDR1 reads GTSNPN; CDR2 reads SVGIG (reference sequence). V was trimmed by 5 bases and J by 4 bases, leaving 15 bases between them. This CDR3 region has 14 residues. The CDR3 region has the DNA TGTGCCTGGGGTAACGGACAGAGGAATCAGCCCCAGCATTTT. It encodes CAWGNGQRNQPQHF. The full variable domain, with the rest looked up from reference TRBV30 and TRBJ1-5, is SQTIHQWPATLVQPVGSPLSLECTVEGTSNPNLYWYRQAAGRGLQLLFYSVGIGQISSEVPQNLSASRPQDRQFILSSKKLLLSDSGFYLCAWGNGQRNQPQHFGDGTRLSIL.